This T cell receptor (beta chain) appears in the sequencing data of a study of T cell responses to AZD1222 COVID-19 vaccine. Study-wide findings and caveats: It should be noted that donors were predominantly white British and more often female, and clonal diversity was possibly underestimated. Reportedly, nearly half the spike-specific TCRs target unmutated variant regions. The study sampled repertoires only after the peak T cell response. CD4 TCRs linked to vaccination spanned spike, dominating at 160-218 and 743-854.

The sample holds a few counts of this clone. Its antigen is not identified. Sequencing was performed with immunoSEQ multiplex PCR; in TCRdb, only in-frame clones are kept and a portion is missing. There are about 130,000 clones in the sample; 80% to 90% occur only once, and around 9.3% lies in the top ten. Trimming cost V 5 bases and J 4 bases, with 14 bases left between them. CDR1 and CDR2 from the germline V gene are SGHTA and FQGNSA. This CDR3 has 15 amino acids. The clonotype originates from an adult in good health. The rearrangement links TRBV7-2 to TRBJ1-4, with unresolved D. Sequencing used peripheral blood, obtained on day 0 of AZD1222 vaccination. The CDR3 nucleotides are TGTGCCAGCAGCCGCCTACCGGACGTTAATGAAAAACTGTTTTTT. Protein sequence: CASSRLPDVNEKLFF.